The 4 T cell receptor beta chains listed next were all sequenced from one sample in a study of T cells after yellow fever vaccination. Using its own MiXCR run on the 5' RACE reads, TCRdb lists one record per CDR3 protein. This sample yields about 340,000 distinct CDR3 sequences, of which 9.5% to 15% are seen a single time; 2.5% to 4% belongs to the top ten. The input for sequencing was CD4+ T cells sorted from PBMCs, taken 15 days after the yellow fever booster vaccination. All receptors derive from a man in his late teens or twenties who received the YFV17D yellow fever vaccine.

This clonotype has a count of ten or more. The rearrangement joins TRBV7-2 to TRBJ1-1; D gene ambiguous. The CDR3 is made up of 13 amino acids. The ends were cut back, 3 bases at V and 5 bases at J, with 10 bases in the middle. Germline V CDR1 and CDR2: SGHTA, FQGNSA. The CDR3 spells CASSFYGGTEAFF. As DNA, the CDR3 is TGTGCCAGCAGCTTTTACGGAGGTACTGAAGCTTTCTTT.

The chain joins TRBV6-2 or TRBV6-3 to TRBJ2-5; no definite D call. Germline V gene sequence: CDR1 MNHEY, CDR2 SVGEGT. The germline V and J ends were trimmed by 0 bases and 2 bases, with 7 bases remaining between them. This CDR3 is built from 14 residues. The CDR3 region has the DNA TGTGCCAGCAGTTACTCTGGCGGACAAGAGACCCAGTACTTC. It specifies CASSYSGGQETQYF.

This clonotype has just a few counts. CDR3: CASSPEVWAPRGTIYF. The CDR3, as DNA: TGTGCCAGCAGTCCCGAGGTCTGGGCGCCCCGGGGCACCATATATTTT. The V and J genes are TRBV6-5 and TRBJ1-3; D gene uncertain. This CDR3 spans 16 amino acids. Trimming cost V 5 bases and J 9 bases, with 23 bases left between them. Germline loops: CDR1 MNHEY, CDR2 SVGAGI.

This clonotype appeared a single time. The DNA of the CDR3 is TGTGCCAGCCAAATTGACAGGACCCTCATTTGGAATTCACCCCTCCACTTT. Protein product: CASQIDRTLIWNSPLHF. The gene calls are TRBV6-2 or TRBV6-3 and TRBJ1-6, with D perhaps TRBD1 (6 bases). Germline CDR1 MNHEY, CDR2 SVGEGT. V lost 8 bases, J lost 7 bases, and 24 bases lay in between. The CDR3 runs 17 residues.